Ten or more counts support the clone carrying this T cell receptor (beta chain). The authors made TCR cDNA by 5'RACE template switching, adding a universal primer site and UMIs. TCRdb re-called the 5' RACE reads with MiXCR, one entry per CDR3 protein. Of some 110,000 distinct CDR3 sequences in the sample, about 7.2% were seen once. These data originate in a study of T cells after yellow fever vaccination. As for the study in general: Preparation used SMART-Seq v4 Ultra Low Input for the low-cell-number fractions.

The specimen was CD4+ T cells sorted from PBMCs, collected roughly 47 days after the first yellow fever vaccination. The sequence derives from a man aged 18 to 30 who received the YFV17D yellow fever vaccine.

The CDR3 nucleotides read TGTGCCAGCAGTCCTCGGACAGGGATTGTCGTGTCAGAGACCCAGTACTTC. Protein: CASSPRTGIVVSETQYF. The chain is built from TRBV12-3 or TRBV12-4 and TRBJ2-5; 8 nucleotides line up with TRBD1. V was pared by 5 bases and J by 4 bases, with 15 bases of the junction left unmatched. CDR3 length equals 17 residues.